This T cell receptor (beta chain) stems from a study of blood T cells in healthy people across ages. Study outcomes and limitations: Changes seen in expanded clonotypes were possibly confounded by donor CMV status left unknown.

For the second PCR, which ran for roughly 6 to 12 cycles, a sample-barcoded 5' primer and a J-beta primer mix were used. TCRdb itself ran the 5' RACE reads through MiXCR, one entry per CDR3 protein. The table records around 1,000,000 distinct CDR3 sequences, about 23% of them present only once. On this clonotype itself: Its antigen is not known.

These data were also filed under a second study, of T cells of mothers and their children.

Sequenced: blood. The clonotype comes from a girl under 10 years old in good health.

The CDR3 bases are TGTGCCAGCAGTTACAGGGGGACTAGCGGATTCAATGAGCAGTTCTTC. Amino acids: CASSYRGTSGFNEQFF. This rearrangement joins TRBV6-2 or TRBV6-3 to TRBJ2-5, with 11 bases that match TRBD2. The DNA end lines up better with TRBJ2-1; the J call may be wrong. The CDR3 loop spans 16 amino acids. Germline-derived CDR1 and CDR2 are MNHEY and SVGEGT.